Presented here are 24 T cell receptor beta chains from one specimen sequenced in a study of shared clonotypes between healthy human individuals. Libraries were prepared by immunoSEQ multiplex PCR; TCRdb keeps only in-frame clonotypes and omits some of them. The sample includes hundreds of thousands of clones, roughly 70% of them seen just once. Source material: memory CD4+ T cells sorted from blood. Subset defined: CD45RA-negative fraction. The receptors were sampled from a man younger than 40 in good health.

This clone has a single count. The chain recombines TRBV4-2 with TRBJ2-6, with D possibly being TRBD2 (5 bases). Trimming took 4 bases from V and 2 from J, leaving 12 bases between them. Germline V lookup: CDR1 LGHNA, CDR2 YNFKEQ. The CDR3 is 16 amino acids. The CDR3 is CASSPQLSAGANVLTF. CDR3 nucleotide sequence: TGTGCCAGCAGCCCGCAACTTAGCGCTGGGGCCAACGTCCTGACTTTC.

CDR3 in DNA: TGTGCCAGCAGTCGGAACACTGAAGCTTTCTTT. Residues: CASSRNTEAFF. This chain connects TRBV28 to TRBJ1-1; D is unresolved. In germline, CDR1 is MDHEN, CDR2 SYDVKM. V lost 5 bases and J 1 base, leaving 2 bases between the germline ends. There are 11 residues in the CDR3.

This clone was counted once. The chain is built from TRBV29-1 and TRBJ2-7; D possibly corresponds to TRBD2 (6 bases). V was clipped by 7 bases and J by 4 bases, with 17 bases between them. The CDR3 is 13 amino acids. Per the germline V gene, CDR1 is SQVTM and CDR2 is ANQGSEA. Here the CDR3 reads CSARPLGGYEQYF. The CDR3 DNA sequence: TGCAGCGCTCGCCCCTTGGGAGGATACGAGCAGTACTTC.

This clone showed up just a few times. Just one base apart from a much larger clone, this may be a read error. Other DNA sequences of this sample code for an identical CDR3. The V gene is TRBV5-1, the J gene TRBJ2-3; D is uncertain. Trimming took 4 bases from V and 0 from J, leaving 0 bases between them. The CDR3 extends over 11 amino acids. Germline loops: CDR1 SGHRS, CDR2 YFSETQ. CDR3 sequence (DNA): TGCGCCAGCAGCAGCACAGATACGCAGTATTTT. Its protein product is CASSSTDTQYF.

This chain connects TRBV5-4 to TRBJ2-2; 9 nucleotides line up with TRBD1. Germline V gene sequence: CDR1 SGHNT, CDR2 YYREEE (reference sequence). The ends lost 4 bases at V and 5 bases at J; junction bases unmatched: 9. The CDR3 totals 16 residues. CDR3 loop: CASSIYRGLGTGELFF. CDR3 in DNA: TGTGCCAGCAGCATATACAGGGGGCTTGGGACCGGGGAGCTGTTTTTT.

The V call is TRBV7-3, the J call TRBJ2-1; 8 bases match TRBD1. Per germline, CDR1 SGHTA and CDR2 FQGTGA. CDR3 length: 15 amino acids. V lost 6 bases, J lost 8 bases, and 12 bases stayed unmatched. In nucleotides, the CDR3 is TGTGCCAGCAGTTTAGGACAGGGAGACGTCGATGAGCAGTTCTTC. Its translation: CASSLGQGDVDEQFF.

The CDR3 nucleotides read TGTGCCATCAGTGGAAGGGGTCCCACTCTTTCAGATACGCAGTATTTT. The encoded protein is CAISGRGPTLSDTQYF. J is TRBJ2-3 and V is TRBV10-3, with D possibly matching TRBD1 (5 bases). This CDR3 spans 16 amino acids. V lost 4 bases and J 4 bases, leaving 18 bases between the germline ends. Germline CDR1 is ENHRY and CDR2 is SYGVKD.

This chain connects TRBV5-1 to TRBJ2-1; D ambiguous. Between the trimmed V and J ends, which lost 4 bases and 5 bases, there was a span of 13 bases. The germline gives CDR1 SGHRS, CDR2 YFSETQ. This CDR3 is 14 amino acids long. CDR3 sequence: CASSVGGLNNEQFF. For the CDR3, the DNA is TGCGCCAGCAGCGTGGGTGGTCTCAACAATGAGCAGTTCTTC.

This clone was detected a few times. The chain links TRBV5-1 to TRBJ1-1, with D tentatively TRBD1 (5 bases). Trimming took off 4 bases at V and 6 bases at J, with 19 bases between the two ends. The V gene's germline CDR1 is SGHRS and CDR2 YFSETQ. The CDR3 contains 15 residues. The chain's CDR3 is CASSKGTTVGSEAFF. The CDR3 region has the DNA TGCGCCAGCAGCAAAGGGACGACAGTAGGGTCTGAAGCTTTCTTT.

J is TRBJ2-7 and V is TRBV5-1; possible D gene TRBD1, 6 bases. The germline V gene encodes CDR1 SGHRS and CDR2 YFSETQ. This CDR3 has 15 residues. With 4 bases removed from V and 4 bases from J, the gap between germline ends came to 18 bases. The CDR3 loop reads CASSVTGGGGYEQYF. CDR3 sequence (DNA): TGCGCCAGCAGCGTGACAGGAGGAGGTGGATACGAGCAGTACTTC. The variable domain in full, completed from reference TRBV5-1 and TRBJ2-7, reads KAGVTQTPRYLIKTRGQQVTLSCSPISGHRSVSWYQQTPGQGLQFLFEYFSETQRNKGNFPGRFSGRQFSNSRSEMNVSTLELGDSALYLCASSVTGGGGYEQYFGPGTRLTVT.

The chain is built from TRBV11-3 and TRBJ1-1; D is unclear. CDR1 and CDR2 from the germline V gene are SGHNT and YENEEA. The CDR3 loop spans 15 amino acids. The V and J ends lost 5 bases and 4 bases respectively, with 17 bases between them. CDR3 sequence reads: CASSTTGEGGTEAFF. The CDR3 DNA reads as TGTGCCAGCAGCACGACCGGGGAAGGAGGCACTGAAGCTTTCTTT.

The V call is TRBV7-2, the J call TRBJ2-3; 9 nucleotides align to TRBD1. The ends lost 5 bases at V and 3 bases at J; junction bases unmatched: 6. Germline V CDR1 and CDR2: SGHTA, FQGNSA. The length of the CDR3 is 15 residues. CDR3: CASSPDRGGTDTQYF. CDR3 sequence (DNA): TGTGCCAGCAGCCCGGACAGGGGCGGGACAGATACGCAGTATTTT.

The chain uses TRBV28 and TRBJ2-7, with D uncertain. Looked up from germline, CDR1 is MDHEN and CDR2 is SYDVKM. The CDR3 has 14 residues. V gave up 4 bases and J gave up 6 bases, with 16 bases separating them. The CDR3 bases are TGTGCCAGCAGTTCTCCCGCGGCCAAGGCCGAGCAGTACTTC. Translating it yields CASSSPAAKAEQYF.

V usage is TRBV12-1 and J usage is TRBJ1-5. TRBV12-1 is labeled a pseudogene. CDR3 length: 15 residues. This chain's CDR3 is CASSSNSGGNQPQHF. DNA of the CDR3: TGTGCCAGCAGCTCCAATTCGGGAGGCAATCAGCCCCAGCATTTT.

The chain uses TRBV19 and TRBJ1-1; D may be TRBD1 (5 bases). The CDR3 extends over 12 amino acids. Trimming cost V 5 bases and J 6 bases, with 10 bases left between them. CDR1 is LNHDA and CDR2 is SQIVND in the germline V gene (reference sequence). The CDR3 is CASSARVPEAFF. CDR3 DNA: TGTGCCAGTAGTGCCAGGGTACCTGAAGCTTTCTTT. Variable domain in full (rest from reference TRBV19 and TRBJ1-1): DGGITQSPKYLFRKEGQNVTLSCEQNLNHDAMYWYRQDPGQGLRLIYYSQIVNDFQKGDIAEGYSVSREKKESFPLTVTSAQKNPTAFYLCASSARVPEAFFGQGTRLTVV.

This clone was counted between two and nine times. CDR3 protein: CASTAGTYNEQFF. DNA for the CDR3: TGTGCCAGTACGGCGGGGACCTACAATGAGCAGTTCTTC. The rearrangement uses TRBV19 and TRBJ2-1; a weak D match, TRBD2 (6 bases). Germline V lookup: CDR1 LNHDA, CDR2 SQIVND (reference sequence). The CDR3 runs to 13 residues. V was pared by 7 bases and J by 2 bases, with 9 bases between. The full variable domain, rest sourced from reference TRBV19 and TRBJ2-1, is DGGITQSPKYLFRKEGQNVTLSCEQNLNHDAMYWYRQDPGQGLRLIYYSQIVNDFQKGDIAEGYSVSREKKESFPLTVTSAQKNPTAFYLCASTAGTYNEQFFGPGTRLTVL.

V usage is TRBV28 and J usage is TRBJ2-7; 7 bases agree with TRBD1. The J segment lost 1 base and the V segment lost 6 bases, leaving 9 bases of the junction unmatched. Per germline, CDR1 MDHEN and CDR2 SYDVKM. The CDR3 extends over 15 amino acids. In DNA, the CDR3 is TGTGCCAGCAGGGAGAGGGGGCTGTCGTCCTACGAGCAGTACTTC. Its translation: CASRERGLSSYEQYF.

The V and J genes are TRBV5-1 and TRBJ2-7, with 7 positions matching TRBD2. The V segment lost 1 base and the J segment 0 bases; nucleotides outside the gene matches: 10. The CDR3 is made up of 17 amino acids. Germline V gene data show CDR1 as SGHRS and CDR2 as YFSETQ. This CDR3 is CASSLFLTSASSYEQYF. The CDR3 DNA reads TGCGCCAGCAGCTTGTTCCTTACTAGCGCCAGCTCCTACGAGCAGTACTTC.

The gene calls are TRBV7-3 and TRBJ2-1, with 8 bases matching TRBD1. Germline CDR1 reads SGHTA; CDR2 reads FQGTGA. The CDR3 has 15 amino acids. J was trimmed by 2 bases and V by 5 bases; bases with no gene match: 5. CDR3 region: CASSVDRGTYNEQFF. The CDR3 coding sequence is TGTGCCAGCAGCGTAGACAGGGGAACCTACAATGAGCAGTTCTTC. The full variable domain, completed using reference TRBV7-3 and TRBJ2-1, is GAGVSQTPSNKVTEKGKYVELRCDPISGHTALYWYRQSLGQGPEFLIYFQGTGAADDSGLPNDRFFAVRPEGSVSTLKIQRTERGDSAVYLCASSVDRGTYNEQFFGPGTRLTVL.

This chain uses TRBV5-8 with TRBJ1-1, with D possibly TRBD1 on 6 matching bases. This CDR3 has 15 amino acids. Germline loops: CDR1 SGHTS, CDR2 YDEGEE. Trimming left V 4 bases short and J 4 bases short, with 17 bases between. The CDR3 loop is CASSDKRRGRTEAFF. CDR3 nucleotide sequence: TGTGCCAGCAGCGACAAACGCAGGGGTCGCACTGAAGCTTTCTTT.

The gene calls are TRBV18 and TRBJ2-4; D is tentatively TRBD1 or TRBD2 (6 bases each). With 3 bases removed from V and 1 base from J, the gap between germline ends came to 13 bases. The V gene's germline CDR1 is KGHSH and CDR2 LQKENI. This CDR3 comprises 16 residues. The CDR3 is CASSPLGGAAKNIQYF. DNA of the CDR3: TGTGCCAGCTCACCGCTCGGGGGCGCTGCCAAAAACATTCAGTACTTC.

Here the CDR3 DNA reads TGTGCCAGCAGCTTGGCCAGATCCTACGAGCAGTACTTC. It yields the protein CASSLARSYEQYF. V gene TRBV5-4 combines with J gene TRBJ2-7, with unresolved D. V shed 0 bases and J shed 1 base, with 5 bases lying between them. The length of the CDR3 is 13 residues. CDR1 and CDR2 (germline): SGHNT, YYREEE (reference sequence). The variable domain in full, with the rest retrieved from reference TRBV5-4 and TRBJ2-7, is ETGVTQSPTHLIKTRGQQVTLRCSSQSGHNTVSWYQQALGQGPQFIFQYYREEENGRGNFPPRFSGLQFPNYSSELNVNALELDDSALYLCASSLARSYEQYFGPGTRLTVT.

Points on this clone: In the same sample, other DNA sequences code for this CDR3. CDR3 in amino acids: CASSLAGTDTQYF. The CDR3 DNA is TGTGCCAGCAGTCTAGCGGGCACAGATACGCAGTATTTT. This chain joins TRBV2 and TRBJ2-3; 7 bases map to TRBD2. The trim removed 5 bases at V and 1 base at J, leaving 0 bases unmatched. This CDR3 comprises 13 residues. CDR1 and CDR2 from the germline V gene are SNHLY and FYNNEI.

This chain links TRBV10-2 with TRBJ2-2; D is uncertain. Germline CDR1 and CDR2: WSHSY and SAAADI. The V gene lost 0 bases and the J gene lost 7 bases, with 9 bases spanning the gap. The CDR3 has 14 residues. The CDR3 here is CASSESSRNGELFF. The CDR3 DNA is TGCGCCAGCAGTGAGTCGAGTAGGAACGGGGAGCTGTTTTTT.